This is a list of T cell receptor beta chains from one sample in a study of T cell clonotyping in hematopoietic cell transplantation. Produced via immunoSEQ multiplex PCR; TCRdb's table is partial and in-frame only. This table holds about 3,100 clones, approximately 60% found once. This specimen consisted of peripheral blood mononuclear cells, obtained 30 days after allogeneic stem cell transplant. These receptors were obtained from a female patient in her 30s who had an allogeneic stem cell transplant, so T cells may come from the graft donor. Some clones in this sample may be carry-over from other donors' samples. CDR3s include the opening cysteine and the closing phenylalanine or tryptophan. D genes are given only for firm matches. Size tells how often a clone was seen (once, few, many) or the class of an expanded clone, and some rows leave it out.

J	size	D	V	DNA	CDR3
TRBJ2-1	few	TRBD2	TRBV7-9	TGTGCCAGCAGCCTCACGGGACTAGCCTTTGAGCAGTTCTTC	CASSLTGLAFEQFF
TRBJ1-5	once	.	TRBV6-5	TGTGCCAGCAGTCTAACAAAGGGCAATCAGCCCCAGCATTTT	CASSLTKGNQPQHF
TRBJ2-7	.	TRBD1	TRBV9	TGTGCCAGCAGCGGACAGGGGCGCGAGCAGTACTTC	CASSGQGREQYF
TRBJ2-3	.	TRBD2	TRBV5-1	TGCGCCAGCAGCTCAGGTCCGGCGGGGGGGCCGGTTGGCACAGATACGCAGTATTTT	CASSSGPAGGPVGTDTQYF
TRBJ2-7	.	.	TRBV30	.	CAWSVGTGSYEQHF
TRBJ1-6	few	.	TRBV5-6	TGTGCCAGCAGCCCCGACAGTGGAAATTCGTATTCACCCCTCCACTTT	CASSPDSGNSYSPLHF
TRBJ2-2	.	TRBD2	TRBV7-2	TGTGCCAGCAGCTTAGCGGGGGGGTCCACCGGGGAGCTGTTTTTT	CASSLAGGSTGELFF
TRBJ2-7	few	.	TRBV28	TGTGCCAGCAGTCCCCTAGGGGGGGCTGAGGAGCAGTACTTC	CASSPLGGAEEQYF
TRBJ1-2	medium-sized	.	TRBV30	TGTGCCTGGAGGGACCCGACGGGGGCTTATGGCTACACCTTC	CAWRDPTGAYGYTF
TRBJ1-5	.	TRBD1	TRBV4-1	TGCGCCAGCAGCCAACCTCCGGGACAGGGATACAATCAGCCCCAGCATTTT	CASSQPPGQGYNQPQHF
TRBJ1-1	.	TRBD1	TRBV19	TGTGCCAGTAGTATTGGGACAGGGAGGAACACTGAAGCTTTCTTT	CASSIGTGRNTEAFF
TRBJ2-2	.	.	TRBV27	TGTGCCAGCAGTTTATTGTATTCCGGGGAGCTGTTTTTT	CASSLLYSGELFF
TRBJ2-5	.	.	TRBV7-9	TGTGCCAGCAGCTTTCGCCTCGGCGACGAAGAGACCCAGTACTTC	CASSFRLGDEETQYF
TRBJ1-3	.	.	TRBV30	TGTGCCTGGAGTGGCTACTCTGGAAACACCATATATTTT	CAWSGYSGNTIYF
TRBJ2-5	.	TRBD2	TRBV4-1	TGCGCCAGCATGGCGGGGGGGCAAGAGACCCAGTACTTC	CASMAGGQETQYF
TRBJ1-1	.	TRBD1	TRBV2	TGTGCCAGCAGTGACCGACGACAGGGTTTGGGGGCTTTCTTT	CASSDRRQGLGAFF
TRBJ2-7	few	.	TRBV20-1	TGCAGTGCTAGAGACAACTACGAGCAGTACTTC	CSARDNYEQYF
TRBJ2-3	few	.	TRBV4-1	TGCGCCAGCAGCCAAGAAAACGGTTTCGCAGATACGCAGTATTTT	CASSQENGFADTQYF
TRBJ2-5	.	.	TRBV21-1	TGTGCCAGCAGCAAAGCTGGTCGACTAGCGGGGGGTAGCCAAGAGACCCAGTACTTC	CASSKAGRLAGGSQETQYF
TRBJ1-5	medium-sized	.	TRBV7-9	TGTGCCAGCAGCTTAGGTGATCAGCCCCAGCATTTT	CASSLGDQPQHF
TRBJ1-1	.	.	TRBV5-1	TGCGCCAGCAGCTTAGGCCCCGAAGCTTTCTTT	CASSLGPEAFF
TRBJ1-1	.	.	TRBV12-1	TGTGCCAGCAGCCCAAAGTTAAGGAACACTGAAGCTTTCTTT	CASSPKLRNTEAFF
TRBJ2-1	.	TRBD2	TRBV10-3	TGTGCCATCAGGTGGACTAGCGGGTGGGATGAGCAGTTCTTC	CAIRWTSGWDEQFF
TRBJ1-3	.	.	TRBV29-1	TGCAGCGGGACAGTCCCTCCCGACACCATATATTTT	CSGTVPPDTIYF
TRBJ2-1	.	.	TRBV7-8	TGTGCCAGCAGCTTAGAGATCACGACCCTATACAATGAGCAGTTCTTC	CASSLEITTLYNEQFF
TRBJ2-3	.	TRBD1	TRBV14	TGTGCCAGCAGCCAAGTTGTCGTTGGCAGGGGGTATGCAGATACGCAGTATTTT	CASSQVVVGRGYADTQYF
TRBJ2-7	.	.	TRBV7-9	TGTGCCAGCAGCTTAGGGGTAGGGCACGAGCAGTACTTC	CASSLGVGHEQYF